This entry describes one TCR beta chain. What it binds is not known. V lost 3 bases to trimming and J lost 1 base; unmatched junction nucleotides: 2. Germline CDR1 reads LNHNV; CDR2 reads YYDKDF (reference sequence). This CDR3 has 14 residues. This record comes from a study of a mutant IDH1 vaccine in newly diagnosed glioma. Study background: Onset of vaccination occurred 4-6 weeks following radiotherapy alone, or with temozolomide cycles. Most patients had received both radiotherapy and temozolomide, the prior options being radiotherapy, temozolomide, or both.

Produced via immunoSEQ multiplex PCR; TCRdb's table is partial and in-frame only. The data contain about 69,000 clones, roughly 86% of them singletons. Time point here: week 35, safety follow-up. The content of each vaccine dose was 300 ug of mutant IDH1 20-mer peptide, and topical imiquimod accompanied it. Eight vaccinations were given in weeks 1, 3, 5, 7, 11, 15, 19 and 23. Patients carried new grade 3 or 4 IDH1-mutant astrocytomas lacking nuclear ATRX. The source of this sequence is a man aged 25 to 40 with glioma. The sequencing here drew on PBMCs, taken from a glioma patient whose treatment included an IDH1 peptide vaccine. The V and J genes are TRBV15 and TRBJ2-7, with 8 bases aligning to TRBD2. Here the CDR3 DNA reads TGTGCCACCAGCAGCGGGGGGGGATCCTACGAGCAGTACTTC. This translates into CATSSGGGSYEQYF.